The 17 T cell receptor beta chains below come from one sample, sequenced in a study of blood T cell repertoires in COVID-19. Method: immunoSEQ multiplex PCR; TCRdb's copy keeps in-frame clones and lacks some. The sample lists around 250,000 clones, 80% to 90% occurring once. Sequenced: peripheral blood. The receptors originated from a woman aged 30 to 39 with active or convalescent COVID-19.

There are a few counts of this clone. The chain recombines TRBV6-5 with TRBJ1-4; maybe TRBD1 (6 bases). CDR1 is MNHEY, CDR2 SVGAGI, per germline. V shed 0 bases and J shed 11 bases, with 10 bases lying between them. The CDR3 has 13 amino acids. In DNA, the CDR3 is TGTGCCAGCAGTTACTCGAAGGGGGGGAAACTGTTTTTT. Its protein is CASSYSKGGKLFF.

The J gene is TRBJ2-1, the V gene TRBV5-4; 13 positions match TRBD2. The germline gives CDR1 SGHNT, CDR2 YYREEE (reference sequence). This CDR3 contains 17 residues. V shed 1 base and J 6 bases; nucleotides not matched to a gene: 7. The CDR3 sequence is CASSLKLAGGSPNEQFF. The CDR3 coding sequence is TGTGCCAGCAGCTTGAAACTAGCGGGGGGGTCCCCCAATGAGCAGTTCTTC.

The rearrangement joins TRBV3-1 (or the pseudogene TRBV3-2) to TRBJ2-2; D uncertain. The CDR3 has 15 residues. Trimming took 1 base from V and 4 from J, leaving 10 bases between them. From germline, CDR1 is LGHDT and CDR2 YNNKEL (reference sequence). In DNA, the CDR3 is TGTGCCAGCAGCCAAGGTAGATGGGCCACCGGGGAGCTGTTTTTT. Protein: CASSQGRWATGELFF.

This sequence joins TRBV6-5 and TRBJ2-7; D might be TRBD1 (6 bases). V dropped 6 bases and J dropped 6 bases, with 18 bases sitting between them. This CDR3 contains 14 residues. Germline V CDR1 and CDR2: MNHEY, SVGAGI. The CDR3 here is CASSSRTEGSEQYF. CDR3 DNA: TGTGCCAGCAGCTCCAGGACAGAAGGAAGCGAGCAGTACTTC.

V and J are TRBV4-3 and TRBJ1-1; TRBD1 aligns across 8 bases. CDR3 length equals 16 residues. V dropped 5 bases and J dropped 0; count of bases not matched to a gene: 8. CDR1 is LGHNA, CDR2 YSLEER, per germline. In nucleotides, the CDR3 is TGCGCCAGCAGCTCCAGGCGGGGACAGGTGAACACTGAAGCTTTCTTT. This codes for CASSSRRGQVNTEAFF.

This clone appeared a single time. Distinct nucleotide sequences in the sample also encode this CDR3. V is TRBV7-2 and J is TRBJ1-1; 7 bases match TRBD1. V trimming: 1 base; J trimming: 5 bases; junction bases outside the gene matches: 1. The CDR3 is 13 residues long. Germline assignment: CDR1 SGHTA and CDR2 FQGNSA. The CDR3 region is CASSLVRGTEAFF. CDR3 coding DNA: TGTGCCAGCAGCTTAGTCAGGGGGACTGAAGCTTTCTTT.

The rearrangement uses TRBV30 and TRBJ2-7, with a possible D match to TRBD2 (6 bases). The germline V gene encodes CDR1 GTSNPN and CDR2 SVGIG (reference sequence). Trimming shortened V by 3 bases and J by 5 bases, and 11 bases separated the two germline ends. There are 12 residues in the CDR3. The CDR3 sequence: CAWRTSSNEQYF. CDR3 DNA sequence: TGTGCCTGGAGGACTAGTTCTAACGAGCAGTACTTC. The full variable domain, with the rest looked up from reference TRBV30 and TRBJ2-7, is SQTIHQWPATLVQPVGSPLSLECTVEGTSNPNLYWYRQAAGRGLQLLFYSVGIGQISSEVPQNLSASRPQDRQFILSSKKLLLSDSGFYLCAWRTSSNEQYFGPGTRLTVT.

The chain recombines TRBV18 with TRBJ2-1; possibly TRBD2 for D (7 bases). CDR3 size: 15 residues. The germline CDR1 and CDR2 sequences are KGHSH and LQKENI. V lost 6 bases to trimming and J lost 8 bases, with 20 bases between them. The CDR3 nucleotides are TGTGCCAGCTCCCCTCTAGGGGGGGCCAGGGATGAGCAGTTCTTC. This codes for CASSPLGGARDEQFF.

The chain is built from TRBV27 and TRBJ2-2; 7 nucleotides match TRBD2. Germline V CDR1 and CDR2: MNHEY, SMNVEV (reference sequence). The junction had 4 bases not matched to a gene; V was cut back by 6 bases and J by 6 bases. This CDR3 is built from 13 residues. CDR3 nucleotides: TGTGCCAGCAGGCGCACTAGCGCCGGGGAGCTGTTTTTT. As protein: CASRRTSAGELFF.

The chain carries TRBV19 and TRBJ1-3; unclear D gene. Germline V CDR1 and CDR2: LNHDA, SQIVND (reference sequence). Trimming removed 3 bases at V and 2 bases at J, with 11 bases between. This CDR3 region has 15 residues. The CDR3 region is CASSIRDLPGNTIYF. The CDR3 bases are TGTGCCAGTAGTATTCGAGACTTACCTGGAAACACCATATATTTT.

CDR3 DNA sequence: TGTGCCAGCAGCGGGGGACTGAGAAATTCACCCCTCCACTTT. Amino acid sequence: CASSGGLRNSPLHF. The chain recombines TRBV7-9 with TRBJ1-6; D is possibly TRBD1 (5 bases). This CDR3 region has 14 residues. Germline V lookup: CDR1 SEHNR, CDR2 FQNEAQ (reference sequence). V lost 5 bases to trimming and J lost 7 bases, with 12 bases between them.

The gene calls are TRBV27 and TRBJ1-1; 7 nucleotides align to TRBD1. Germline-derived CDR1 and CDR2 are MNHEY and SMNVEV (reference sequence). The CDR3 is made up of 14 amino acids. V was pared by 5 bases and J by 3 bases, with 6 bases of the junction left unmatched. The CDR3 DNA is TGTGCCAGCAGTCCAGACAGGGTCGACACTGAAGCTTTCTTT. It encodes CASSPDRVDTEAFF.

This clone was detected only a few times. V and J are TRBV2 and TRBJ2-7; TRBD1 is a possible D gene (6 bases). This CDR3 spans 15 amino acids. V lost 0 bases, J lost 4 bases, and 13 bases lay in between. In germline, CDR1 is SNHLY, CDR2 FYNNEI. The CDR3 nucleotides are TGTGCCAGCAGTGAAGCGAGGACAGCTAATTACGAGCAGTACTTC. It encodes CASSEARTANYEQYF. The full variable domain, with the rest looked up from reference TRBV2 and TRBJ2-7, is EPEVTQTPSHQVTQMGQEVILRCVPISNHLYFYWYRQILGQKVEFLVSFYNNEISEKSEIFDDQFSVERPDGSNFTLKIRSTKLEDSAMYFCASSEARTANYEQYFGPGTRLTVT.

The chain recombines TRBV28 with TRBJ2-5, with 7 bases fitting TRBD1. Germline V gene data show CDR1 as MDHEN and CDR2 as SYDVKM. The J segment lost 4 bases and the V segment lost 5 bases, leaving 4 bases of the junction unmatched. This CDR3 is built from 13 residues. The CDR3 spells CASSTGTVETQYF. The CDR3 DNA reads as TGTGCCAGCAGTACCGGGACAGTAGAGACCCAGTACTTC.

The CDR3 nucleotides are TGTGCCAGCAGCCAAGATGCTGGCCATCAGCCCCAGCATTTT. It encodes CASSQDAGHQPQHF. V is TRBV3-1 (or the pseudogene TRBV3-2) and J is TRBJ1-5; D is ambiguous. V dropped 0 bases and J dropped 5 bases, with 8 bases sitting between them. This CDR3 has 14 residues. In germline, CDR1 is LGHDT, CDR2 YNNKEL (reference sequence).

The chain recombines TRBV18 with TRBJ1-4, with 7 bases fitting TRBD1. The CDR3 has 14 residues. CDR1 is KGHSH, CDR2 LQKENI, per germline. Unmatched junction bases numbered 4, after V lost 5 bases and J lost 4 bases. In DNA form, the CDR3 reads TGTGCCAGCTCAGGACAGGCGCTTAATGAAAAACTGTTTTTT. This sequence encodes CASSGQALNEKLFF.

The rearrangement uses TRBV5-4 and TRBJ2-5; TRBD2 matches at 11 bases. Looked up from germline, CDR1 is SGHNT and CDR2 is YYREEE (reference sequence). The CDR3 sequence is 14 residues long. V lost 4 bases to trimming and J lost 4 bases; unmatched junction nucleotides: 3. The CDR3 nucleotides read TGTGCCAGCAGCACGGGACTAGCGGTAGAGACCCAGTACTTC. This codes for CASSTGLAVETQYF.